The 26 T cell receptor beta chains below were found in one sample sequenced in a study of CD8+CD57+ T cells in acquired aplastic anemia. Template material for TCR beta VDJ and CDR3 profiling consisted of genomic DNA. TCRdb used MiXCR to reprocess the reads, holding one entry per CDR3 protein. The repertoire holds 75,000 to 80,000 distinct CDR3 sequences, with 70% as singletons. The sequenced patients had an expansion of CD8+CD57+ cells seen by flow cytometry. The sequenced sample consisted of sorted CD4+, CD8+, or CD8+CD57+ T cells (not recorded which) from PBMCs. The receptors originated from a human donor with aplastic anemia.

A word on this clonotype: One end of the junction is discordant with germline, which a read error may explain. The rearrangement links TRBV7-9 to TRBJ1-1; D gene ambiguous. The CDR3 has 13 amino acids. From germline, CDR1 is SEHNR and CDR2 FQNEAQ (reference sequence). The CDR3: CASREQPNTEASF. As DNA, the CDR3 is TGTGCCAGCAGAGAACAGCCGAACACTGAAGCTTCCTTT.

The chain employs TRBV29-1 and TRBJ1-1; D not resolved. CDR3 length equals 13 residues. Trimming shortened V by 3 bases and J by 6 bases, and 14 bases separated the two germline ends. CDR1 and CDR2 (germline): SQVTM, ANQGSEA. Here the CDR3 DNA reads TGCAGCGTTGATGAGAGGCCTGGGGCTGAAGCTTTCTTT. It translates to CSVDERPGAEAFF.

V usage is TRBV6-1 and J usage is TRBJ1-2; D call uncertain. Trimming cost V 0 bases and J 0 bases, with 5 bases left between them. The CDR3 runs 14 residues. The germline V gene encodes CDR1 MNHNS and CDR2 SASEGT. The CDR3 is CASSEAEANYGYTF. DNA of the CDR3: TGTGCCAGCAGTGAAGCGGAGGCTAACTATGGCTACACCTTC.

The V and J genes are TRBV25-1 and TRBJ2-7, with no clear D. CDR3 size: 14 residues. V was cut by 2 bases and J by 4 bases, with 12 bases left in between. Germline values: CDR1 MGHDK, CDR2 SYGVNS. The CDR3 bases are TGTGCCAGCAGTGAAGGGCCGTGGGGTTACGAGCAGTACTTC. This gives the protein CASSEGPWGYEQYF.

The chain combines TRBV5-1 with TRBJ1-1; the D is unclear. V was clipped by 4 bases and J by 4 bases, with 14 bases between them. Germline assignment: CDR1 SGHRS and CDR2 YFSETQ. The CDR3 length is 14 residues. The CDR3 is CASSVLVGSTEAFF. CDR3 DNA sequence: TGCGCCAGCAGCGTGCTAGTGGGGTCCACTGAAGCTTTCTTT.

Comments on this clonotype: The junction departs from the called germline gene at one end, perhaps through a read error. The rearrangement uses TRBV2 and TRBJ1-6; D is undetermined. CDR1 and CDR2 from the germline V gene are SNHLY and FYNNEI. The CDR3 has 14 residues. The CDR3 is CACSVGRLGSPLDF. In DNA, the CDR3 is TGCGCCTGCAGTGTAGGCAGGCTGGGGTCACCCCTCGACTTT. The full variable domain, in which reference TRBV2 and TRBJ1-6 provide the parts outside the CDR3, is EPEVTQTPSHQVTQMGQEVILRCVPISNHLYFYWYRQILGQKVEFLVSFYNNEISEKSEIFDDQFSVERPDGSNFTLKIRSTKLEDSAMYFCACSVGRLGSPLDFGNGTRLTVT.

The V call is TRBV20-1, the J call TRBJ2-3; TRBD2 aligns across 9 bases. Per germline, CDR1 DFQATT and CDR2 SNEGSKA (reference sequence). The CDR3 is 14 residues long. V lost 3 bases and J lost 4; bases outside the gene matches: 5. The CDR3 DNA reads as TGCAGTGCTAGTGATAGCGGGAGTTCAGATACGCAGTATTTT. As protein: CSASDSGSSDTQYF.

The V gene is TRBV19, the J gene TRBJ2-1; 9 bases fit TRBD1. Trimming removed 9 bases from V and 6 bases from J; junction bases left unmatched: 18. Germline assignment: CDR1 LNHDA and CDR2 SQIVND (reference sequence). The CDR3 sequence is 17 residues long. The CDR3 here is CASTGDRANFVSNEQFF. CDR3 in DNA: TGTGCCAGCACCGGGGACAGGGCTAATTTCGTCTCCAATGAGCAGTTCTTC.

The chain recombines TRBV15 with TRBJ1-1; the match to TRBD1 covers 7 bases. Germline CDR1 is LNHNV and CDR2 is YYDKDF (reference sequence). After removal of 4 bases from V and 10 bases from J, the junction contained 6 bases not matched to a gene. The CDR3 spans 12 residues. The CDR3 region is CATSKAQGGAFF. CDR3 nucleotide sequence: TGTGCCACCAGCAAAGCTCAGGGGGGAGCTTTCTTT. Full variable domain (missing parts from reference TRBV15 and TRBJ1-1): DAMVIQNPRYQVTQFGKPVTLSCSQTLNHNVMYWYQQKSSQAPKLLFHYYDKDFNNEADTPDNFQSRRPNTSFCFLDIRSPGLGDTAMYLCATSKAQGGAFFGQGTRLTVV.

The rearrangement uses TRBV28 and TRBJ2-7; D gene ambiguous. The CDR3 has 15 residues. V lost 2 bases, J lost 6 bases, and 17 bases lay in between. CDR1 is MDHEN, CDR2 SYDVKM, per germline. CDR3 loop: CASSLHPDQLGEQYF. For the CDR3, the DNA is TGTGCCAGCAGTTTACACCCTGACCAACTGGGCGAGCAGTACTTC.

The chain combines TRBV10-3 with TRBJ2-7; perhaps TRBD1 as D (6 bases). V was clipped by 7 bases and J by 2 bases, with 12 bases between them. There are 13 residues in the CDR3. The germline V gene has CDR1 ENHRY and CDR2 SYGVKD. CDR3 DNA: TGTGCCATCATGTATGACAGGACCTACGAGCAGTACTTC. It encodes CAIMYDRTYEQYF.

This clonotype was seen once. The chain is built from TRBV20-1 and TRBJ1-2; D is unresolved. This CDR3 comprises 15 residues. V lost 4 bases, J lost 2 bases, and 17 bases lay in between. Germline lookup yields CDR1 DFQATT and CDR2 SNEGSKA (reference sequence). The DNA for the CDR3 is TGCAGTGCTACCGTACGAGCTTCGGGAAACTATGGCTACACCTTC. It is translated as CSATVRASGNYGYTF.

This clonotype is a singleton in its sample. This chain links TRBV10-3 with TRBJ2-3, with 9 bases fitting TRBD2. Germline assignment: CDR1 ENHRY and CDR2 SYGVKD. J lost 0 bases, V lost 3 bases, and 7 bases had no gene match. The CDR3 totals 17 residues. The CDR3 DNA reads TGTGCCATCAGTGACTGGCTAGCGGGGTCTAGCACAGATACGCAGTATTTT. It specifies CAISDWLAGSSTDTQYF.

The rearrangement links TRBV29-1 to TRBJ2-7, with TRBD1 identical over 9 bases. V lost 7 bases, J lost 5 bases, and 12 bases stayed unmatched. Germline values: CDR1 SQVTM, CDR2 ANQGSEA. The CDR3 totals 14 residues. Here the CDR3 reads CSAQIRDRVHEQYF. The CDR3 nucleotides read TGCAGCGCCCAAATCCGGGACAGGGTGCACGAGCAGTACTTC.

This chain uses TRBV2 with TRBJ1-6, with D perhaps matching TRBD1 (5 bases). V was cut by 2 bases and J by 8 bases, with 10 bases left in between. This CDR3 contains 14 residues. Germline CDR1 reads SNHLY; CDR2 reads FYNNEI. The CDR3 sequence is CASSETGVYSPLHF. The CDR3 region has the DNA TGTGCCAGCAGTGAAACGGGGGTATATTCACCCCTCCACTTT.

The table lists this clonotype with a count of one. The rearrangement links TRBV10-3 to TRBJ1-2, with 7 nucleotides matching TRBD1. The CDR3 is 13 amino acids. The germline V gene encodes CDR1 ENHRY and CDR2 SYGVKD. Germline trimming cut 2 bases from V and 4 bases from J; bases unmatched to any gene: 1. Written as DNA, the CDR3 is TGTGCCATCAGTGAGGACAGGGTCTATGGCTACACCTTC. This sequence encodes CAISEDRVYGYTF.

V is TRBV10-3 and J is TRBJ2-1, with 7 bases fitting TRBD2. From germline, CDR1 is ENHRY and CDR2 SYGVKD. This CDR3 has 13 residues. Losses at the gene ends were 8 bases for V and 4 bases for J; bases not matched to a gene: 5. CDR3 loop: CAIWGSGYNEQFF. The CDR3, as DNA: TGTGCCATCTGGGGTAGCGGGTACAATGAGCAGTTCTTC.

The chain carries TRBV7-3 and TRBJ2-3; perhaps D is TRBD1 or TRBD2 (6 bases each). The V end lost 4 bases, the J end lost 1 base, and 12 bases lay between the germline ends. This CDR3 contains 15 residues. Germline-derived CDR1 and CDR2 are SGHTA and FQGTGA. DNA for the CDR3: TGTGCCAGCAGCTCCCGGGGGCCCGGCACAGATACGCAGTATTTT. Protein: CASSSRGPGTDTQYF.

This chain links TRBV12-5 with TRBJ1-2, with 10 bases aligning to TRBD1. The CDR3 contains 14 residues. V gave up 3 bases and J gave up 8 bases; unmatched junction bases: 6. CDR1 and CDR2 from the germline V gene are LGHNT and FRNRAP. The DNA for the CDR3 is TGTGCTAGTGGTTTCGGGACAGGGGCGACAGGCTACACCTTC. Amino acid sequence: CASGFGTGATGYTF.

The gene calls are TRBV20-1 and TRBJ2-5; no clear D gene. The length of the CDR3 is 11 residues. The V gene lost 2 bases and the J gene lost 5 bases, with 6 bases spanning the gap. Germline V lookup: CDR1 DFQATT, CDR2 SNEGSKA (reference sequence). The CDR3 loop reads CSARQLETQYF. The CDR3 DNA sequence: TGCAGTGCTAGACAGCTCGAGACCCAGTACTTC.

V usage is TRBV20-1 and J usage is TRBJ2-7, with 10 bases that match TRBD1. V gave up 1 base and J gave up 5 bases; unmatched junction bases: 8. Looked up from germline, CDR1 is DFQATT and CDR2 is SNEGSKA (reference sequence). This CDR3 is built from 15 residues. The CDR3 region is CSARGGGQGVNEQYF. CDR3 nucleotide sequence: TGCAGTGCTAGAGGGGGAGGACAGGGGGTAAACGAGCAGTACTTC.

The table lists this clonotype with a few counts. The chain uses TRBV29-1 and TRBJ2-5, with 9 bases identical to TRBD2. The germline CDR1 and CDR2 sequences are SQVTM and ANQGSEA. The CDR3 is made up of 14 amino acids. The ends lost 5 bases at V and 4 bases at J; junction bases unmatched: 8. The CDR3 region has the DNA TGCAGCGTTCGGTTTAGTAGCGGGAGAGAGACCCAGTACTTC. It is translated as CSVRFSSGRETQYF.

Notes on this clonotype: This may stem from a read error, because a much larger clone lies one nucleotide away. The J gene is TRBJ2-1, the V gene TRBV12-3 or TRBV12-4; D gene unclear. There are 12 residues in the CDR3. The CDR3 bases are TGTGCCTGCAGCCCCACCCTGGAGGAGCAGTTCTTC. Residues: CACSPTLEEQFF.

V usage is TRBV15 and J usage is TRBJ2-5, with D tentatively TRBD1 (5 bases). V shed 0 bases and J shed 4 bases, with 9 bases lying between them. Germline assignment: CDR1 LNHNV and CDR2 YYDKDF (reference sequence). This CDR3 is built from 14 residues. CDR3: CATSRDWQGETQYF. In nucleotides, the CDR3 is TGTGCCACCAGCAGAGATTGGCAGGGAGAGACCCAGTACTTC.

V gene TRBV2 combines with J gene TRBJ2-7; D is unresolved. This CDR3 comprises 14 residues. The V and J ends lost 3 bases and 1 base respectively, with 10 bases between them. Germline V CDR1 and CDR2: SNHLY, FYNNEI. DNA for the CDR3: TGTGCCAGCAGTGACCTCGGCGAGTCCTACGAGCAGTACTTC. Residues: CASSDLGESYEQYF. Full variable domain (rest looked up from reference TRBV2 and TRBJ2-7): EPEVTQTPSHQVTQMGQEVILRCVPISNHLYFYWYRQILGQKVEFLVSFYNNEISEKSEIFDDQFSVERPDGSNFTLKIRSTKLEDSAMYFCASSDLGESYEQYFGPGTRLTVT.

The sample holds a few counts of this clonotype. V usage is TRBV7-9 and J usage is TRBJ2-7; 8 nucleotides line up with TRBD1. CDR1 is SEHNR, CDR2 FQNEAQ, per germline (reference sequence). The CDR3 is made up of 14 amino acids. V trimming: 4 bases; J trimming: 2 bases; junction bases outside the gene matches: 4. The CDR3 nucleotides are TGTGCCAGCAGCTCCACAGGGGGTCCCTACGAGCAGTACTTC. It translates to CASSSTGGPYEQYF.